What follows describes a single T cell receptor (beta chain). Sequenced by immunoSEQ multiplex PCR; TCRdb stores in-frame clones only, minus some. The sample carries more than 85,000 clones, 85% to 90% recorded once. The CDR3 has 12 amino acids. Trimming took off 5 bases at V and 13 bases at J, with 20 bases between the two ends. CDR1 and CDR2 from the germline V gene are SQVTM and ANQGSEA. This specimen belongs to a study of T cell responses to AZD1222 COVID-19 vaccine. The origin of this receptor is an adult in good health. The source material was peripheral blood, sampled on day 0 of AZD1222 vaccination. This chain links TRBV29-1 with TRBJ1-1; tentative D call: TRBD1 (5 bases). CDR3 sequence: CSVSSGARKGFF. CDR3 DNA: TGCAGCGTTTCTTCCGGGGCCAGAAAGGGTTTCTTT. Combining the CDR3 with reference TRBV29-1 and TRBJ1-1 gives the whole variable domain SAVISQKPSRDICQRGTSLTIQCQVDSQVTMMFWYRQQPGQSLTLIATANQGSEATYESGFVIDKFPISRPNLTFSTLTVSNMSPEDSSIYLCSVSSGARKGFFGQGTRLTVV.